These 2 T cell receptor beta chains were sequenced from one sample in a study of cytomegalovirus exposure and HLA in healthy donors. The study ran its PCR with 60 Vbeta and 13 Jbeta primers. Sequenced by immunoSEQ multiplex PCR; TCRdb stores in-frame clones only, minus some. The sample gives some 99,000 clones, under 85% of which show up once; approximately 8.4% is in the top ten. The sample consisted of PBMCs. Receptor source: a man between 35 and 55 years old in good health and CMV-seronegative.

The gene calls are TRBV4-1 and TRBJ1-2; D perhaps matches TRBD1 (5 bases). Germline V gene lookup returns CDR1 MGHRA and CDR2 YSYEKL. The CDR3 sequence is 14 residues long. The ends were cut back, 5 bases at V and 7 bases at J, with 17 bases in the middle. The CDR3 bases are TGCGCCAGCAGCTTCCTTGGGGCATCTCGTGGCTACACCTTC. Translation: CASSFLGASRGYTF.

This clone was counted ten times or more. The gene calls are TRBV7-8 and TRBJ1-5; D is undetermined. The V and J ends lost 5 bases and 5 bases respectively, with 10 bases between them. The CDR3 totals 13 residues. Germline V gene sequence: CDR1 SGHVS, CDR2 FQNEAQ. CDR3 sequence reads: CASSPRADQPQHF. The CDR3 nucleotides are TGTGCCAGCAGCCCGAGGGCGGATCAGCCCCAGCATTTT.